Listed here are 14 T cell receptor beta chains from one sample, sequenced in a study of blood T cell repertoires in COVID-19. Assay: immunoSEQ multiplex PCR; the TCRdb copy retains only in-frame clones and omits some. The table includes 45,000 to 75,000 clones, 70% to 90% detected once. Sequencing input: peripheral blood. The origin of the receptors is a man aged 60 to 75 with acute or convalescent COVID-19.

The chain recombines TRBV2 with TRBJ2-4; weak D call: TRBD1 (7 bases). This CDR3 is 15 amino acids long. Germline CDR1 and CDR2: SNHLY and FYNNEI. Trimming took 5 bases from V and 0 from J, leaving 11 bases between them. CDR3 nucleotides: TGTGCCAGCAGTAGACAGGGACTAGCCAAAAACATTCAGTACTTC. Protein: CASSRQGLAKNIQYF.

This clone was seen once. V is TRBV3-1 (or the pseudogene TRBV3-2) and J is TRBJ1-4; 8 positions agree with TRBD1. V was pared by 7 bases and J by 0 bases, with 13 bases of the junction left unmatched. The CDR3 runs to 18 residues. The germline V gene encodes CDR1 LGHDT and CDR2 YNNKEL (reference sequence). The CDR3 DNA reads TGTGCCAGCACCCTACTCGGTGGACAGGGCACAACTAATGAAAAACTGTTTTTT. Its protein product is CASTLLGGQGTTNEKLFF.

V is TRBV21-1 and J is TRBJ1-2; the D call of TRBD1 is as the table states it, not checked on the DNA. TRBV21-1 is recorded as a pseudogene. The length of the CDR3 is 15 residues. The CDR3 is CASSKGRQAVYGYTF. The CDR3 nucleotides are TGTGCCAGCAGCAAAGGACGACAGGCCGTCTATGGCTACACCTTC.

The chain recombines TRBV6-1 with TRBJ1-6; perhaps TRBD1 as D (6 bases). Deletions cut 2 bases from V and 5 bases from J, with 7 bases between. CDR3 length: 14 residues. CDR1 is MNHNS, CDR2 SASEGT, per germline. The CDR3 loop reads CASSEWTDNSPLHF. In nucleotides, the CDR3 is TGTGCCAGCAGTGAATGGACAGATAATTCACCCCTCCACTTT.

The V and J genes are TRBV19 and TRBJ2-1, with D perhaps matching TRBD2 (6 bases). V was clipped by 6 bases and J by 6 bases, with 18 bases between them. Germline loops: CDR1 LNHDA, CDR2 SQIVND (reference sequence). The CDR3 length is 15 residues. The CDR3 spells CASRAGGRRGNEQFF. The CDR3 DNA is TGTGCCAGTAGGGCTGGGGGGAGAAGAGGCAATGAGCAGTTCTTC.

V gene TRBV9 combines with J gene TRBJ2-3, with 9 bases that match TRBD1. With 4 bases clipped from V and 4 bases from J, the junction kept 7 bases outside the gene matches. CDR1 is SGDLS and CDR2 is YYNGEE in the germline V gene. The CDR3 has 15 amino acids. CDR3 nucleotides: TGTGCCAGCAGCTCAAGGGACAGGGTACCAGATACGCAGTATTTT. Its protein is CASSSRDRVPDTQYF.

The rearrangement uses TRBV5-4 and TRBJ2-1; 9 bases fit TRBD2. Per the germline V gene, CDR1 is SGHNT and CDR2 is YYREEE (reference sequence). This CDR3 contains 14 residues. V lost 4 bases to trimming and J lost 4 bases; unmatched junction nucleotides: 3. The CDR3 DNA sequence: TGTGCCAGCAGCCAGACTAGCGGTTACAATGAGCAGTTCTTC. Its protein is CASSQTSGYNEQFF.

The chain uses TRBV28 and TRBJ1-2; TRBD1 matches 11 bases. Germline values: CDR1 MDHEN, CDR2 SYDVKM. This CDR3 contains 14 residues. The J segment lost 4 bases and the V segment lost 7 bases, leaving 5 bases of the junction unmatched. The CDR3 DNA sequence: TGTGCCAGCAACACCGGGACAGGGGGCTATGGCTACACCTTC. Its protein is CASNTGTGGYGYTF.

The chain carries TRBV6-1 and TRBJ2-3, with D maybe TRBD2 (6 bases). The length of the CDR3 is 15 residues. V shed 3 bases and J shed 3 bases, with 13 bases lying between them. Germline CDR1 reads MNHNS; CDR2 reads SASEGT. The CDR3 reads CASSDGGTGTDTQYF. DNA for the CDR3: TGTGCCAGCAGTGACGGCGGGACCGGTACAGATACGCAGTATTTT.

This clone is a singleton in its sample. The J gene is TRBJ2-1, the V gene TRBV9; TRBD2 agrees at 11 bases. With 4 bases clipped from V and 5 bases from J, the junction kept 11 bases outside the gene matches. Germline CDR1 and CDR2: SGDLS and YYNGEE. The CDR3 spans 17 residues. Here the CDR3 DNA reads TGTGCCAGCAGCCCGAGCCCGGGACTAGCGGAGAACAATGAGCAGTTCTTC. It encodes CASSPSPGLAENNEQFF.

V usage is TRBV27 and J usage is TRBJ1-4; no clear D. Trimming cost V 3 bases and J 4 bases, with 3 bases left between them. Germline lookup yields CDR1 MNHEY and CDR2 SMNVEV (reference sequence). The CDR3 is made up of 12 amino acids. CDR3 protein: CASSFLNEKLFF. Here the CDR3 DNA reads TGTGCCAGCAGTTTTCTTAATGAAAAACTGTTTTTT.

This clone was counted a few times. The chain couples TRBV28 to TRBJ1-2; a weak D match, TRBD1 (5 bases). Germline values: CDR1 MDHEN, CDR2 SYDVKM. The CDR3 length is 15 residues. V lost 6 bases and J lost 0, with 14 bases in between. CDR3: CASRVPRAANYGYTF. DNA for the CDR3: TGTGCCAGCAGGGTACCCAGGGCCGCTAACTATGGCTACACCTTC.

As DNA, the CDR3 is TGTGCCAGCAGCTCGCCCCGGCTAGCGGGGAACACCGGGGAGCTGTTTTTT. This gives the protein CASSSPRLAGNTGELFF. The chain has TRBV11-2 and TRBJ2-2; TRBD2 agrees at 8 bases. Germline CDR1 SGHAT, CDR2 FQNNGV. This CDR3 is built from 17 residues. The ends lost 4 bases at V and 1 base at J; junction bases unmatched: 8.

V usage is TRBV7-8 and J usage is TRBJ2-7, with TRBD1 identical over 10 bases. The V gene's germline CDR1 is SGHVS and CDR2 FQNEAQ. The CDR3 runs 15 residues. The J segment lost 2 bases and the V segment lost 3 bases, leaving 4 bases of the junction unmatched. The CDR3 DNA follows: TGTGCCAGCAGCTTGTCGGGACAGGGGCCCTACGAGCAGTACTTC. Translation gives CASSLSGQGPYEQYF.